The 7 T cell receptor beta chains given below trace back to one sample, sequenced in a study of T cell responses to AZD1222 COVID-19 vaccine. Generated by immunoSEQ multiplex PCR, the TCRdb table keeps only in-frame clones and is missing some. This table has about 120,000 clones, about 92% appearing once. The sequencing used peripheral blood, collected 28 days after the second AZD1222 dose. The receptors derive from an adult who received the AZD1222 COVID-19 vaccine.

The chain uses TRBV9 and TRBJ2-2; TRBD1 matches 8 bases. This CDR3 spans 19 amino acids. Germline loops: CDR1 SGDLS, CDR2 YYNGEE. Trimming at V came to 0 bases and at J to 4 bases, leaving 14 bases not matched to a gene. The CDR3 region has the DNA TGTGCCAGCAGCGTAGGCCTATATCCTGGACAGGGAACCACCGGGGAGCTGTTTTTT. Its translation is CASSVGLYPGQGTTGELFF.

The chain has TRBV29-1 and TRBJ1-3; 8 bases fit TRBD1. V lost 1 base and J lost 1; bases outside the gene matches: 12. The length of the CDR3 is 18 residues. CDR1 is SQVTM and CDR2 is ANQGSEA in the germline V gene. CDR3 bases: TGCAGCGTTGAAGGAATCATAGACAGGGGACTTTCTGGAAACACCATATATTTT. Protein sequence: CSVEGIIDRGLSGNTIYF.

CDR3 DNA: TGTGCCAGCTCACCTCTGCCGCCCAGGAGCCTCTCTGGGGCCAACGTCCTGACTTTC. Protein: CASSPLPPRSLSGANVLTF. The chain employs TRBV18 and TRBJ2-6; D gene unclear. CDR1 is KGHSH, CDR2 LQKENI, per germline. This CDR3 is built from 19 residues. With 3 bases removed from V and 0 bases from J, the gap between germline ends came to 18 bases. Variable domain in full (rest from reference TRBV18 and TRBJ2-6): NAGVMQNPRHLVRRRGQEARLRCSPMKGHSHVYWYRQLPEEGLKFMVYLQKENIIDESGMPKERFSAEFPKEGPSILRIQQVVRGDSAAYFCASSPLPPRSLSGANVLTFGAGSRLTVL.

This chain connects TRBV6-5 to TRBJ1-1; TRBD1 might be the D (6 bases). The germline V and J ends were trimmed by 3 bases and 0 bases, with 8 bases remaining between them. Germline values: CDR1 MNHEY, CDR2 SVGAGI. This CDR3 is 14 amino acids long. CDR3 DNA: TGTGCCAGCAGTTATACAGGGATGAACACTGAAGCTTTCTTT. Translation gives CASSYTGMNTEAFF.

V usage is TRBV28 and J usage is TRBJ1-2; 9 positions agree with TRBD1. CDR3 length: 15 amino acids. The V and J ends lost 2 bases and 4 bases, in that order; junction bases with no gene match: 5. Germline V gives CDR1 MDHEN, CDR2 SYDVKM. The CDR3 sequence is CASSLGGQGFYGYTF. Written as DNA, the CDR3 is TGTGCCAGCAGTTTAGGGGGACAGGGATTCTATGGCTACACCTTC.

The V call is TRBV19, the J call TRBJ2-1, with 8 bases identical to TRBD2. CDR3 length: 13 amino acids. V lost 7 bases, J lost 6 bases, and 5 bases stayed unmatched. The germline V gene has CDR1 LNHDA and CDR2 SQIVND (reference sequence). Here the CDR3 reads CASKAGGFNEQFF. The CDR3 DNA reads TGTGCCAGTAAGGCGGGAGGATTCAATGAGCAGTTCTTC.

V usage is TRBV5-4 and J usage is TRBJ2-1; 10 bases agree with TRBD2. V trimming: 3 bases; J trimming: 4 bases; junction bases outside the gene matches: 10. Germline CDR1 SGHNT, CDR2 YYREEE (reference sequence). The CDR3 is 17 amino acids. Written as DNA, the CDR3 is TGTGCCAGCAGCTCACCCAACCTAGCGGGGGAATACAATGAGCAGTTCTTC. Its translation: CASSSPNLAGEYNEQFF. The variable domain in full, with the rest retrieved from reference TRBV5-4 and TRBJ2-1, is ETGVTQSPTHLIKTRGQQVTLRCSSQSGHNTVSWYQQALGQGPQFIFQYYREEENGRGNFPPRFSGLQFPNYSSELNVNALELDDSALYLCASSSPNLAGEYNEQFFGPGTRLTVL.